The subject of this entry is one TCR beta chain. These data come from a study of human T cells and chemical hapten exposure. Background on the study: Slight differences in pooled library volume were the main source of varying TCR yields across samples.

The authors' processing: Counts of TCRs in each sample centred on a median of around 100,000 and extended from around 24,000 to 710,000. One entry per CDR3 protein results from TCRdb running MiXCR on the RACE reads. The authors' filters were not applied to this entry. The top ten clones hold around 8.8% of a sample with some 330,000 distinct CDR3 sequences, around 5% of them seen once. This CDR3 comprises 14 residues. Trimming shortened V by 4 bases and J by 4 bases, and 10 bases separated the two germline ends. From germline, CDR1 is SGHTA and CDR2 FQGTGA. Stated time point: pre-sensitization, week 0. The treatment denotes: therapeutic diphenylcyclopropenone sensitization with weekly scalp DPC. The template was total RNA from unfractionated whole blood.

The gene calls are TRBV7-3 and TRBJ2-2, with D possibly being TRBD1 (7 bases). The clonotype originates from a woman aged 18-35 years with alopecia areata. Some clones in this sample may be carry-over from other donors' samples. The sequencing used whole blood, collected in connection with sensitization to the hapten diphenylcyclopropenone (DPC). Written as DNA, the CDR3 is TGTGCCAGCAGCTCCCAGGGGGGCACCGGGGAGCTGTTTTTT. It codes for CASSSQGGTGELFF. The whole variable domain, filled in from reference TRBV7-3 and TRBJ2-2, reads GAGVSQTPSNKVTEKGKYVELRCDPISGHTALYWYRQSLGQGPEFLIYFQGTGAADDSGLPNDRFFAVRPEGSVSTLKIQRTERGDSAVYLCASSSQGGTGELFFGEGSRLTVL.